These 18 T cell receptor beta chains came from one sample sequenced in a study of blood T cell repertoires in COVID-19. TCRdb's copy holds only in-frame clones and misses some; the assay was immunoSEQ multiplex PCR. Among approximately 240,000 clones, about four fifths were seen once, and the ten largest hold 1.3%. Material: PBMCs or T cells enriched from blood (not recorded which). These receptors came from a woman in her thirties or forties with acute COVID-19.

V and J are TRBV5-1 and TRBJ2-3; TRBD2 matches 9 bases. This CDR3 is built from 16 residues. Germline V gene sequence: CDR1 SGHRS, CDR2 YFSETQ. J lost 1 base, V lost 1 base, and 4 bases had no gene match. The CDR3 reads CASSLSGGGGTDTQYF. For the CDR3, the DNA is TGCGCCAGCAGCTTGAGCGGCGGGGGGGGCACAGATACGCAGTATTTT.

The rearrangement joins TRBV27 to TRBJ2-3; a weak D match, TRBD2 (6 bases). The V end lost 5 bases, the J end lost 1 base, and 13 bases lay between the germline ends. This CDR3 spans 15 amino acids. Germline values: CDR1 MNHEY, CDR2 SMNVEV (reference sequence). The CDR3 here is CASSKDPSGTDTQYF. The CDR3 region has the DNA TGTGCCAGCAGTAAGGATCCTAGCGGCACAGATACGCAGTATTTT.

The J gene is TRBJ1-1, the V gene TRBV29-1; D unresolved. There are 14 residues in the CDR3. CDR1 and CDR2 from the germline V gene are SQVTM and ANQGSEA. Between the trimmed V and J ends, which lost 0 bases and 1 base, there was a span of 9 bases. CDR3 sequence reads: CSVEELFTNTEAFF. The CDR3, as DNA: TGCAGCGTTGAAGAACTATTTACGAACACTGAAGCTTTCTTT.

The chain employs TRBV28 and TRBJ2-7, with 10 bases fitting TRBD2. Germline lookup yields CDR1 MDHEN and CDR2 SYDVKM. The CDR3 runs 16 residues. After removal of 5 bases from V and 3 bases from J, the junction contained 10 bases not matched to a gene. CDR3 residues: CASSTRLLAGIYEQYF. DNA for the CDR3: TGTGCCAGCAGTACCCGTCTACTAGCGGGAATCTACGAGCAGTACTTC. The whole variable domain, remainder taken from reference TRBV28 and TRBJ2-7, is DVKVTQSSRYLVKRTGEKVFLECVQDMDHENMFWYRQDPGLGLRLIYFSYDVKMKEKGDIPEGYSVSREKKERFSLILESASTNQTSMYLCASSTRLLAGIYEQYFGPGTRLTVT.

This chain connects TRBV7-2 to TRBJ1-1; D remains unclear. This CDR3 comprises 14 residues. Germline V CDR1 and CDR2: SGHTA, FQGNSA. Trimming left V 2 bases short and J 1 base short, with 8 bases between. The CDR3 here is CASSLHSSNTEAFF. CDR3 coding DNA: TGTGCCAGCAGCTTACACAGTTCGAACACTGAAGCTTTCTTT.

This clone was seen only once. The rearrangement uses TRBV18 and TRBJ2-1; 11 nucleotides line up with TRBD1. V gave up 3 bases and J gave up 7 bases; unmatched junction bases: 5. Germline V gene data show CDR1 as KGHSH and CDR2 as LQKENI. The CDR3 covers 15 residues. CDR3 nucleotide sequence: TGTGCCAGCTCACCCCGGACAGGGGGCATGAATGAGCAGTTCTTC. The encoded protein is CASSPRTGGMNEQFF.

This clone was counted a single time. This chain uses TRBV19 with TRBJ2-5, with unresolved D. Trimming pared 3 bases from V and 5 bases from J, leaving 13 bases between. In germline, CDR1 is LNHDA, CDR2 SQIVND (reference sequence). CDR3 size: 14 residues. CDR3 protein: CASSMAREDETQYF. CDR3 coding DNA: TGTGCCAGTAGTATGGCCAGAGAGGATGAGACCCAGTACTTC.

As DNA, the CDR3 is TGTGCCAGCAGCTTGAGAACAGAACTTTATGGCTACACCTTC. Translating gives CASSLRTELYGYTF. V usage is TRBV5-6 and J usage is TRBJ1-2; D gene ambiguous. The CDR3 totals 14 residues. Germline CDR1 reads SGHDT; CDR2 reads YYEEEE. Trimming took off 1 base at V and 5 bases at J, with 12 bases between the two ends.

The chain uses TRBV6-6 and TRBJ2-4; 9 bases map to TRBD2. This CDR3 comprises 17 residues. J gave up 3 bases and V 5 bases, and 11 bases lay outside the gene matches. Germline V gene lookup returns CDR1 MNHNY and CDR2 SVGAGI (reference sequence). This CDR3 reads CASSHRLAVFDKNIQYF. The CDR3 nucleotides read TGTGCCAGCAGTCATAGACTAGCGGTCTTTGACAAAAACATTCAGTACTTC.

V and J are TRBV4-2 and TRBJ1-4, with D uncertain. Trimming removed 1 base from V and 7 bases from J, with 10 bases in between. The CDR3 length is 14 residues. Germline V lookup: CDR1 LGHNA, CDR2 YNFKEQ. The CDR3 sequence: CASSQGVGSEKLFF. The CDR3 DNA reads as TGTGCCAGCAGCCAAGGGGTGGGGAGTGAAAAACTGTTTTTT.

This clone appeared a single time. V is TRBV2 and J is TRBJ2-1, with TRBD2 matching 10 bases. Trimming removed 7 bases from V and 2 bases from J; junction bases left unmatched: 8. Germline V gene sequence: CDR1 SNHLY, CDR2 FYNNEI. This CDR3 contains 16 residues. The DNA for the CDR3 is TGTGCCAGCAAGGAACTAGCGGGGATAACCTACAATGAGCAGTTCTTC. Encoded protein: CASKELAGITYNEQFF.

V usage is TRBV18 and J usage is TRBJ1-1; a weak D match, TRBD1 (5 bases). V was pared by 1 base and J by 1 base, with 13 bases between. Germline V gene lookup returns CDR1 KGHSH and CDR2 LQKENI. CDR3 length equals 16 residues. CDR3 DNA sequence: TGTGCCAGCTCACCACGGGAAAGGACACGGAACACTGAAGCTTTCTTT. This gives the protein CASSPRERTRNTEAFF.

The V gene is TRBV6-5, the J gene TRBJ2-1, with 7 bases lining up with TRBD1. The CDR3 has 15 amino acids. V gave up 0 bases and J gave up 3 bases; unmatched junction bases: 2. Looked up from germline, CDR1 is MNHEY and CDR2 is SVGAGI. The DNA of the CDR3 is TGTGCCAGCAGTTACTCCCGGACAGGCTACAATGAGCAGTTCTTC. Its translation: CASSYSRTGYNEQFF.

The chain couples TRBV6-5 to TRBJ1-6, with D maybe TRBD1 (6 bases). Germline CDR1 reads MNHEY; CDR2 reads SVGAGI. CDR3 length: 16 amino acids. The ends were cut back, 1 base at V and 9 bases at J, with 16 bases in the middle. CDR3 sequence reads: CASSYYAQGGSSPLHF. CDR3 nucleotides: TGTGCCAGCAGTTACTACGCACAGGGCGGCAGTTCACCCCTCCACTTT.

The rearrangement links TRBV27 to TRBJ2-7; 8 bases map to TRBD1. Germline V lookup: CDR1 MNHEY, CDR2 SMNVEV (reference sequence). This CDR3 has 13 amino acids. V was clipped by 6 bases and J by 6 bases; unmatched bases: 7. This CDR3 is CASSPTGGFEQYF. The DNA of the CDR3 is TGTGCCAGCAGCCCTACAGGGGGATTCGAGCAGTACTTC.

The chain joins TRBV29-1 to TRBJ1-3; D is undetermined. V was cut by 5 bases and J by 4 bases, with 21 bases left in between. The CDR3 consists of 16 residues. Germline V gene data show CDR1 as SQVTM and CDR2 as ANQGSEA. The CDR3: CSVRSGSSRAGNTIYF. CDR3 nucleotide sequence: TGCAGCGTTCGAAGTGGGAGCAGCCGAGCGGGAAACACCATATATTTT.

The chain carries TRBV29-1 and TRBJ2-2, with TRBD2 identical over 13 bases. Germline loops: CDR1 SQVTM, CDR2 ANQGSEA. V gave up 2 bases and J gave up 6 bases; unmatched junction bases: 18. The CDR3 covers 20 residues. The CDR3 nucleotides read TGCAGCGTTGAAAGGGACAGGAGCGTACTAGCGGGGGGGGTTCCCGGGGAGCTGTTTTTT. It specifies CSVERDRSVLAGGVPGELFF.

The V call is TRBV6-5, the J call TRBJ1-6, with D unresolved. CDR1 and CDR2 from the germline V gene are MNHEY and SVGAGI. The CDR3 is 15 amino acids. Trimming left V 5 bases short and J 4 bases short, with 12 bases between. CDR3 loop: CASSPHQKYNSPLHF. CDR3 nucleotides: TGTGCCAGCAGTCCCCACCAGAAGTATAATTCACCCCTCCACTTT.